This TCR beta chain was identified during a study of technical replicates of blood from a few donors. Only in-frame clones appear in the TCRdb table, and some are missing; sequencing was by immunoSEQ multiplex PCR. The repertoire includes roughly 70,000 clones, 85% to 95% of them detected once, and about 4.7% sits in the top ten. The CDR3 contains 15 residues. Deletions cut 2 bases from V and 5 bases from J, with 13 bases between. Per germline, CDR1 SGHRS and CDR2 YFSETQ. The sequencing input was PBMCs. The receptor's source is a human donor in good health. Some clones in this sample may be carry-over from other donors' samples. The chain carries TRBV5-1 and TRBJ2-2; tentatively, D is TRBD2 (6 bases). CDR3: CASSLLGGETGELFF. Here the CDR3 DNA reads TGCGCCAGCAGCTTATTGGGCGGGGAAACCGGGGAGCTGTTTTTT.